The text below deals with one T cell receptor (beta chain). This specimen belongs to a study of technical replicates of blood from a handful of donors. The method was immunoSEQ multiplex PCR; TCRdb's version includes in-frame clones alone and lacks a portion of them. The sample includes roughly 12,000 clones, approximately 94% of them seen just once. This TCR was recovered from a human donor in good health. Sequenced: PBMCs.

This CDR3 reads CASSQDPDPMGGNTEAFF. In nucleotides, the CDR3 is TGTGCCAGCAGCCAAGATCCCGACCCCATGGGGGGGAACACTGAAGCTTTCTTT. The V call is TRBV4-2, the J call TRBJ1-1; D is perhaps TRBD1 (5 bases). CDR1 and CDR2 (germline): LGHNA, YNFKEQ. The CDR3 is 18 amino acids. V lost 0 bases and J 1 base, leaving 18 bases between the germline ends.